The rows below give T cell receptor beta chains drawn from one sample of a study of T-cell reconstitution after alpha-beta-depleted transplantation in children. Via MiXCR, TCRdb re-called the PCR reads, giving one row per CDR3 protein. The data contain 780,000 or so distinct CDR3 sequences, roughly 15% of them singletons. The source was PBMCs, mostly from graft donor cells, collected 360 days after TCRalphabeta/CD19-depleted stem cell transplant. The receptors shown here come from a male patient under 18 who had a stem cell transplant for acute lymphoblastic leukemia, so the T cells may come from the graft donor. Each CDR3 is given with its conserved first and last residue. D genes are given only for firm matches. Size is stated for part of the rows, as once, few or many counts, or as a class when the clone is expanded.

clone size: .; V gene: TRBV19; D gene: TRBD1; J gene: TRBJ2-1; CDR3 DNA: TGTGCCAGTAGTATTGGGACAGGGATTTTCAATGAGCAGTTCTTC; CDR3 protein: CASSIGTGIFNEQFF
clone size: .; V gene: TRBV5-1; D gene: TRBD1; J gene: TRBJ1-4; CDR3 DNA: TGCGCCAGCAGCCTCCGGACAGGGGCTAATGAAAAACTGTTTTTT; CDR3 protein: CASSLRTGANEKLFF
clone size: many; V gene: TRBV24-1; D gene: TRBD2; J gene: TRBJ2-3; CDR3 DNA: TGTGCCACCAGTGACCCGACTAGCGGGAGACCAGATACGCAGTATTTT; CDR3 protein: CATSDPTSGRPDTQYF
clone size: few; V gene: TRBV10-2; D gene: TRBD1; J gene: TRBJ2-1; CDR3 DNA: TGCGCCAGCACCGGGACAGCGCTAAATGAGCAGTTCTTC; CDR3 protein: CASTGTALNEQFF
clone size: .; V gene: TRBV20-1; D gene: TRBD2; J gene: TRBJ2-7; CDR3 DNA: TGCAGTGCTAGAGCAAGGTTCGCGCGGGGGGGAAGCGGGGCCTACGAGCAGTACTTC; CDR3 protein: CSARARFARGGSGAYEQYF
clone size: few; V gene: TRBV5-1; D gene: .; J gene: TRBJ2-3; CDR3 DNA: TGCGCCAGCAGCTATCTAGCCGCAGATACGCAGTATTTT; CDR3 protein: CASSYLAADTQYF
clone size: many; V gene: TRBV12-3/TRBV12-4; D gene: TRBD1; J gene: TRBJ2-1; CDR3 DNA: TGTGCCAGCAGTTTGGGACAGCTTACTTCTCACGAGCAGTTCTTC; CDR3 protein: CASSLGQLTSHEQFF
clone size: .; V gene: TRBV18; D gene: .; J gene: TRBJ2-2; CDR3 DNA: TGTGCCAGCTCACCACAATACGGACAGCGAGGCACCGGGGAGCTGTTTTTT; CDR3 protein: CASSPQYGQRGTGELFF
clone size: few; V gene: TRBV20-1; D gene: .; J gene: TRBJ2-2; CDR3 DNA: TGCAGTGCTAGGGTCGGACCGAACACCGGGGAGCTGTTTTTT; CDR3 protein: CSARVGPNTGELFF
clone size: few; V gene: TRBV7-3; D gene: TRBD2; J gene: TRBJ2-1; CDR3 DNA: TGTGCCAGCAGCTTTGGCGGGAGGGGGAATGAGCAGTTCTTC; CDR3 protein: CASSFGGRGNEQFF
clone size: .; V gene: TRBV20-1; D gene: .; J gene: TRBJ2-3; CDR3 DNA: TGCAGTGCTAGAGATCGTGTACGGGAGCCTGGGACAGATACGCAGTATTTT; CDR3 protein: CSARDRVREPGTDTQYF
clone size: .; V gene: TRBV27; D gene: TRBD2; J gene: TRBJ2-7; CDR3 DNA: TGTGCCAGCAGTTTATCGGGACTAGCGGGGGAGCAGTACTTC; CDR3 protein: CASSLSGLAGEQYF
clone size: many; V gene: TRBV5-1; D gene: TRBD2; J gene: TRBJ2-1; CDR3 DNA: TGCGCCAGCAGCTCCCTTGGAGGAGCGGGAGTTATAAATGAGCAGTTCTTC; CDR3 protein: CASSSLGGAGVINEQFF
clone size: few; V gene: TRBV7-9; D gene: TRBD2; J gene: TRBJ2-7; CDR3 DNA: TGTGCCAGCAGCCCATGGACTAGCGGGAGTCTTTACGAGCAGTACTTC; CDR3 protein: CASSPWTSGSLYEQYF
clone size: few; V gene: TRBV7-9; D gene: TRBD1; J gene: TRBJ2-7; CDR3 DNA: TGTGCCAGCAGCTTACCTTTGACAGGGGAACACGAGCAGTACTTC; CDR3 protein: CASSLPLTGEHEQYF
clone size: few; V gene: TRBV29-1; D gene: TRBD1; J gene: TRBJ1-1; CDR3 DNA: TGCAGCGTGGGGACAGGGGGCTCCACTGAAGCTTTCTTT; CDR3 protein: CSVGTGGSTEAFF
clone size: many; V gene: TRBV7-8; D gene: TRBD2; J gene: TRBJ2-1; CDR3 DNA: TGTGCCAGCAGCTTAGATAGACTAGCGGGAATCAATGAGCAGTTCTTC; CDR3 protein: CASSLDRLAGINEQFF
clone size: .; V gene: TRBV7-9; D gene: .; J gene: TRBJ1-2; CDR3 DNA: TGTGCCATCAGCTCCTTCAGGGGCCCAACCTATGGCTACACCTTC; CDR3 protein: CAISSFRGPTYGYTF
clone size: few; V gene: TRBV2; D gene: .; J gene: TRBJ2-5; CDR3 DNA: TGTGCCACGGAATTTGGGGAGACCCAGTACTTC; CDR3 protein: CATEFGETQYF
clone size: .; V gene: TRBV6-1; D gene: TRBD2; J gene: TRBJ2-5; CDR3 DNA: TGTGCCAGCACTCGGATAGCGGGAGACCTGGAGACCCAGTACTTC; CDR3 protein: CASTRIAGDLETQYF
clone size: .; V gene: TRBV5-5; D gene: TRBD1; J gene: TRBJ2-5; CDR3 DNA: TGTGCCAGCGCGACAGGGGGAGAGACCCAGTACTTC; CDR3 protein: CASATGGETQYF
clone size: .; V gene: TRBV15; D gene: TRBD1; J gene: TRBJ2-7; CDR3 DNA: TGTGCCACCAGCATTGCCGGGACAGGGGTCCACGAGCAGTACTTC; CDR3 protein: CATSIAGTGVHEQYF
clone size: .; V gene: TRBV7-9; D gene: TRBD1; J gene: TRBJ1-3; CDR3 DNA: TGTGCCAGCAGCTGGGGGACAGCTTACTCTGGAAACACCATATATTTT; CDR3 protein: CASSWGTAYSGNTIYF
clone size: .; V gene: TRBV4-1; D gene: TRBD2; J gene: TRBJ2-7; CDR3 DNA: TGCGCCAGCAGCCAAGAGCCCCTAGCGGGAGTGAGTACCGAGCAGTACTTC; CDR3 protein: CASSQEPLAGVSTEQYF
clone size: .; V gene: TRBV15; D gene: .; J gene: TRBJ2-7; CDR3 DNA: TGTGCCACCAGCAGAGGGTCTAGCTCCTACGAGCAGTACTTC; CDR3 protein: CATSRGSSSYEQYF
clone size: many; V gene: TRBV15; D gene: .; J gene: TRBJ2-7; CDR3 DNA: TGTGCCACCAGCACCCGGCGACAGATCTACGAGCAGTACTTC; CDR3 protein: CATSTRRQIYEQYF
clone size: .; V gene: TRBV4-2; D gene: .; J gene: TRBJ2-5; CDR3 DNA: TGTGCCAGCAGCCAAGACAGGGGACTCGCGGGTGGGGAGACCCAGTACTTC; CDR3 protein: CASSQDRGLAGGETQYF
clone size: .; V gene: TRBV7-2; D gene: .; J gene: TRBJ2-2; CDR3 DNA: TGTGCCAGCAGCCGTTTTAGGATAGGGTCGAACACCGGGGAGCTGTTTTTT; CDR3 protein: CASSRFRIGSNTGELFF
clone size: few; V gene: TRBV6-5; D gene: .; J gene: TRBJ1-3; CDR3 DNA: TGTGCCAGCAGTTACAGTGCCTCTGGAAACACCATATATTTT; CDR3 protein: CASSYSASGNTIYF
clone size: few; V gene: TRBV4-1; D gene: .; J gene: TRBJ2-7; CDR3 DNA: TGCGCCAGCAGCCAAGTAGGGGGACTCGGGGAGTACGAGCAGTACTTC; CDR3 protein: CASSQVGGLGEYEQYF
clone size: few; V gene: TRBV13; D gene: TRBD2; J gene: TRBJ2-1; CDR3 DNA: TGTGCCAGCAGCTCTAGGACTAGCGGGAAATACAATGAGCAGTTCTTC; CDR3 protein: CASSSRTSGKYNEQFF
clone size: .; V gene: TRBV7-3; D gene: .; J gene: TRBJ2-1; CDR3 DNA: TGTGCCAGCAGCTCCCATCCCGGACCCGGGGTAACGAACAATGAGCAGTTCTTC; CDR3 protein: CASSSHPGPGVTNNEQFF
clone size: .; V gene: TRBV12-3/TRBV12-4; D gene: .; J gene: TRBJ2-2; CDR3 DNA: TGTGCCAGCACCTCGGGAAGGAGGAGGACCGGGGAGCTGTTTTTT; CDR3 protein: CASTSGRRRTGELFF
clone size: few; V gene: TRBV4-1; D gene: TRBD1; J gene: TRBJ2-7; CDR3 DNA: TGCGCCAGCAGCCAACCAACCGGGACAGGGGACGAGCAGTACTTC; CDR3 protein: CASSQPTGTGDEQYF
clone size: .; V gene: TRBV4-1; D gene: .; J gene: TRBJ2-1; CDR3 DNA: TGCGCCAGCAGCCAACTAGGAATAAATGAGCAGTTCTTC; CDR3 protein: CASSQLGINEQFF
clone size: .; V gene: TRBV12-3/TRBV12-4; D gene: .; J gene: TRBJ2-1; CDR3 DNA: TGTGCCAGCAGTTTAGCCCCGGACCAATACAATGAGCAGTTCTTC; CDR3 protein: CASSLAPDQYNEQFF
clone size: many; V gene: TRBV6-5; D gene: TRBD2; J gene: TRBJ2-2; CDR3 DNA: TGTGCCAGCAGTTGGACTAGCGGCCTCACCGGGGAGCTGTTTTTT; CDR3 protein: CASSWTSGLTGELFF
clone size: .; V gene: TRBV12-3/TRBV12-4; D gene: .; J gene: TRBJ2-6; CDR3 DNA: TGTGCCAGCAGTTTACGTATTCACCACTCTGGGGCCAACGTCCTGACTTTC; CDR3 protein: CASSLRIHHSGANVLTF
clone size: many; V gene: TRBV15; D gene: TRBD2; J gene: TRBJ2-7; CDR3 DNA: TGTGCCACCAGCAGAGATCTAGGGACTAGCTCCTACGAGCAGTACTTC; CDR3 protein: CATSRDLGTSSYEQYF
clone size: few; V gene: TRBV7-9; D gene: .; J gene: TRBJ2-3; CDR3 DNA: TGTGCCAGCAGCCCTGAGTCATCCACAGATACGCAGTATTTT; CDR3 protein: CASSPESSTDTQYF
clone size: .; V gene: TRBV27; D gene: TRBD1; J gene: TRBJ1-5; CDR3 DNA: TGTGCCAGCATGGCATGGACAGGGAATAGCAATCAGCCCCAGCATTTT; CDR3 protein: CASMAWTGNSNQPQHF
clone size: few; V gene: TRBV7-3; D gene: TRBD2; J gene: TRBJ2-2; CDR3 DNA: TGTGCCAGCAGCTTACAGGCGACTAGCGCAAGGAACACCGGGGAGCTGTTTTTT; CDR3 protein: CASSLQATSARNTGELFF
clone size: .; V gene: TRBV24-1; D gene: .; J gene: TRBJ2-2; CDR3 DNA: TGTGCCACCAGTGGGGATATGAACACCGGGGAGCTGTTTTTT; CDR3 protein: CATSGDMNTGELFF
clone size: .; V gene: TRBV5-1; D gene: TRBD1; J gene: TRBJ1-1; CDR3 DNA: TGCGCCAGCAGCTTAAGGGGACAGGGAAGGGACACTGAAGCTTTCTTT; CDR3 protein: CASSLRGQGRDTEAFF
clone size: once; V gene: TRBV7-9; D gene: .; J gene: TRBJ2-5; CDR3 DNA: TGTGCCAGCAGCTTAGATACCAGTCGGATTCCTCGTGAGACCCAGTACTTC; CDR3 protein: CASSLDTSRIPRETQYF
clone size: few; V gene: TRBV5-1; D gene: TRBD1; J gene: TRBJ2-1; CDR3 DNA: TGCGCCACCACCCCCCAGGGGGCCTCCTACAATGAGCAGTTCTTC; CDR3 protein: CATTPQGASYNEQFF
clone size: .; V gene: TRBV4-1; D gene: .; J gene: TRBJ1-1; CDR3 DNA: TGCGCCAGCAGCCGCCGGGACCACGAGAAGGACACTGAAGCTTTCTTT; CDR3 protein: CASSRRDHEKDTEAFF
clone size: .; V gene: TRBV5-1; D gene: TRBD2; J gene: TRBJ2-7; CDR3 DNA: TGCGCCAGCAGCTTGGAGCGGGAGACACCCTACGAGCAGTACTTC; CDR3 protein: CASSLERETPYEQYF
clone size: few; V gene: TRBV27; D gene: TRBD1; J gene: TRBJ1-3; CDR3 DNA: TGTGCCAGCAGTTTAGGGACAGGGAACGGAAACACCATATATTTT; CDR3 protein: CASSLGTGNGNTIYF
clone size: few; V gene: TRBV7-3; D gene: TRBD2; J gene: TRBJ2-1; CDR3 DNA: TGTGCCAGCAGCACAGGACTAGCGGGAGGGAGTGAGCAGTTCTTC; CDR3 protein: CASSTGLAGGSEQFF
clone size: few; V gene: TRBV20-1; D gene: TRBD2; J gene: TRBJ2-3; CDR3 DNA: TGCAGTGCTAGAGGGGGGCTAGCGGGGCACACAGATACGCAGTATTTT; CDR3 protein: CSARGGLAGHTDTQYF
clone size: few; V gene: TRBV19; D gene: TRBD2; J gene: TRBJ2-1; CDR3 DNA: TGTGCCAGTAGTATAGTTCTAGCGGATTACAATGAGCAGTTCTTC; CDR3 protein: CASSIVLADYNEQFF
clone size: .; V gene: TRBV12-3/TRBV12-4; D gene: .; J gene: TRBJ1-1; CDR3 DNA: TGTGCCAGCAGTTTAGCGCGGCCGGGACATTGGAGGGAAGCGGCTCGGACTGAAGCTTTCTTT; CDR3 protein: CASSLARPGHWREAARTEAFF
clone size: many; V gene: TRBV29-1; D gene: .; J gene: TRBJ2-7; CDR3 DNA: TGCAGCGTTGTTGGGGGGCTGGGCTACGAGCAGTACTTC; CDR3 protein: CSVVGGLGYEQYF
clone size: .; V gene: TRBV12-3/TRBV12-4; D gene: .; J gene: TRBJ2-5; CDR3 DNA: TGTGCCAGCAGTTCCCCTCAGACTAGCCAAGAGACCCAGTACTTC; CDR3 protein: CASSSPQTSQETQYF